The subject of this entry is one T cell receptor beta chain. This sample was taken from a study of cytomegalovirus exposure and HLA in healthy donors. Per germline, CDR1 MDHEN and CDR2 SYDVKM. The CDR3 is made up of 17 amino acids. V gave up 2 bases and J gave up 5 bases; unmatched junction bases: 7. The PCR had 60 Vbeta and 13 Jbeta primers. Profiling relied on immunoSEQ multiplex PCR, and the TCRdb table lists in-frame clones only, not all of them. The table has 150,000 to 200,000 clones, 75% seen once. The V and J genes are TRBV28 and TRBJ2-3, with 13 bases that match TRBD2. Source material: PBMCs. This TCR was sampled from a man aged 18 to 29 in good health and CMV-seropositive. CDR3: CASSLGTSGMPGDTQYF. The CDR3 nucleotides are TGTGCCAGCAGTTTAGGGACTAGCGGGATGCCGGGAGATACGCAGTATTTT.